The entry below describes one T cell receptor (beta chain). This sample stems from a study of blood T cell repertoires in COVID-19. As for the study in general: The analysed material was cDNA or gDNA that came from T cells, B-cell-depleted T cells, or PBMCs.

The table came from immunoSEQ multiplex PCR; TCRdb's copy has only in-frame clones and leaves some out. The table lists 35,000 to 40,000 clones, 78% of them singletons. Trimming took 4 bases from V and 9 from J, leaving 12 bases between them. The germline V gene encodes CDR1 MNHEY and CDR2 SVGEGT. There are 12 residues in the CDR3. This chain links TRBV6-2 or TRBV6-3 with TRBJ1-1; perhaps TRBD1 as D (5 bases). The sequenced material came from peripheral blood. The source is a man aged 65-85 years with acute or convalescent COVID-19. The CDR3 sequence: CASSWGGSQAFF. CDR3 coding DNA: TGTGCCAGCAGTTGGGGCGGGAGCCAAGCTTTCTTT.